A selection of T cell receptor beta chains follows, all from one sample in a study of T-cell memory formation after mild COVID-19. TCRdb independently ran MiXCR on the 5' RACE reads; one entry per CDR3 protein. The sample contains roughly 240,000 distinct CDR3 sequences, just over 15% of which appear only once. Specimen: PBMCs or a T cell subset sorted from them (not recorded which). The receptors derive from an adult woman who had mild COVID-19 (a few samples of this study predate the infection). Cell type and time point are not known. Both conserved end residues are trimmed from each CDR3.

length,V,CDR3
11,TRBV2,ASSVGAADTQY
13,TRBV19,ASEHYPRRNSPLH
16,TRBV4-1,ASSQGRQSGASGNTIY
17,TRBV7-9,ASSLVDGQVRLGNTEAF
12,TRBV20-1,SARPMVRGTEAF
16,TRBV2,ASSEAHGTSGAYNEQF
11,TRBV6-2/TRBV6-3,ASSYSESYEQY
11,TRBV4-2,ASSPRDLETQY
15,TRBV18,ASSLSTGQKMNTEAF
15,TRBV24-1,ATSDRVAGGERETQY
11,TRBV12-3/TRBV12-4,ASSLHRKETQY
13,TRBV19,ASSQGGHSNQPQH
13,TRBV19,ASSPLLRANYGYT
16,TRBV15,ATSSPLAVTQGAGEQY
12,TRBV19,ASSMRGVQWELF
14,TRBV12-3/TRBV12-4,ASSLRLWQGAHEQY
12,TRBV10-3,AIRWASQNTEAF
13,TRBV30,AWSVGSSRNQPQH
13,TRBV6-5,ASSYTGKGAEPQH
14,TRBV9,ASSASTGTGASPLH
13,TRBV29-1,SVAQSASSYNEQF
13,TRBV24-1,ATSDLGDRAYEQY
13,TRBV5-1,ASSFQGQGMNEQF
12,TRBV9,ASSEAGDNSPLH
11,TRBV27,ASSDAGGREQY
10,TRBV20-1,SVRGRDNEQF
8,TRBV29-1,SVYPPGYT